Sequencing of this TCR beta chain was carried out in a study of early T cells in non-severe SARS-CoV-2 infection (TCRdb year 2021). Describing the broader study: TCR sequencing used bulk RNA from unsorted whole blood, so alpha and beta chains could not be paired.

Library generation was performed with 5' RACE. TCRdb names NextSeq 500 as the instrument used. Unique molecular identifiers were attached to individual cDNA molecules in the TCR library protocol so that sequencing error and PCR bias could be corrected. Both TCR alpha and beta chains were sequenced, and tight co-correlation was observed between alpha and beta sequence abundances in each sample. The original pipeline was this. V gene, J gene and CDR3 annotation of TCR sequences was performed with Decombinator V4. Expanded TCRs were defined as changing significantly between any two time points under a Poisson model with p below 0.0001. TCR abundances were normalised to the total number of TCRs sequenced in each sample and reported as counts per million. TRAV1-2 paired with TRAJ12, TRAJ20 or TRAJ33 defined MAIT TCRs, while TRAV10 paired with TRAJ18 defined iNKT TCRs. VDJdb, accessed 1 November 2021, was searched for CMV, EBV and SARS-CoV-2 annotated TCRs, excluding TCRs annotated for multiple antigens. TCRdb trimmed public reads at Q25 via fastp, called clones via MiXCR and kept in-frame beta chains. For every CDR3 protein sequence, its rows merge into one entry that carries the most common genes and DNA. What appears here as the V and J calls and clone size reflects TCRdb's work, not the paper's. The sample includes more than 20,000 distinct CDR3 sequences, with roughly 4% observed a single time. Approximately 4% of the sample goes to the ten largest clones.

General findings and caveats noted by the study authors: VDJdb matching was skewed toward anti-spike CD8 responses and likely underestimated virus-specific expansions, missing private and CD4 specificities.

This clonotype has at least ten counts. Which antigen it targets is not known. Qualities for individual bases were not recorded, and no much larger clone is one base off. CDR1 and CDR2, per the germline V gene (reference sequence), are GTSNPN and SVGIG. V is reduced by 3 bases and J by 6 bases, leaving a spacing of 21 bases between them. Reading from cysteine to phenylalanine, the CDR3 counts 16 amino acids. Of all the DNA, just the CDR3 is kept, 48 bases in frame from base 1. Set within a cohort of healthcare workers in London, UK, this nested case-control study involved weekly PCR testing of nasopharyngeal swabs along with blood sampling. Healthcare workers were recruited between 23 and 31 March 2020, during the week of the UK lockdown, and were followed weekly for up to about 15 weeks.

Material for sequencing was whole blood. This sequence uses TRBV30 and TRBJ2-1; the D gene is possibly TRBD2, with 6 bases matching. The clonotype was recovered from an adult who was a healthcare worker with PCR-confirmed SARS-CoV-2 infection or an uninfected control (not recorded which). CDR3 sequence: CAWSQPGRTLSNEQFF. The sequence in DNA is TGTGCCTGGAGCCAACCGGGGAGGACTTTATCCAATGAGCAGTTCTTC.